Described below is a single T cell receptor beta chain sequence and its context. Its specificity is unknown. As the method for making TCR beta libraries, quantitative 5'-RACE with molecular barcodes was used. TCRdb reanalysed the 5' RACE reads using MiXCR and keeps one entry per CDR3 protein. The sample records 800,000 to 900,000 distinct CDR3 sequences, approximately 12% being singletons. This record belongs to a study of CD8 T cells in ankylosing spondylitis. Germline CDR1 reads MGHRA; CDR2 reads YSYEKL. The V and J ends lost 1 base and 2 bases respectively, with 7 bases between them. The CDR3 spans 14 residues. Findings and limits, study-wide: It appeared that ankylosing spondylitis blood was characterized by a TCR beta motif of roughly 8 highly homologous variants. A CD8+ phenotype characterized the disease-linked clones, which were relatively rare in peripheral blood.

Source material: blood, either unsorted or a sorted T cell fraction (not recorded which). V usage is TRBV4-1 and J usage is TRBJ2-3; D is ambiguous. This sequence originates from a male donor with ankylosing spondylitis. CDR3 sequence reads: CASSQGWYTDTQYF. As DNA, the CDR3 is TGCGCCAGCAGCCAAGGCTGGTACACAGATACGCAGTATTTT.